A selection of T cell receptor beta chains follows, all from one sample in a study of cytomegalovirus exposure and HLA in healthy donors. Libraries were prepared by immunoSEQ multiplex PCR; TCRdb keeps only in-frame clonotypes and omits some of them. The table has around 140,000 clones, about three quarters seen once. Sequencing was performed on PBMCs. These receptors all stem from a woman aged 18-29 years in good health and CMV-seronegative. Each CDR3 is given with its conserved first and last residue. A D gene is named only where the DNA matches it firmly. The size of a clone is reported for some rows only, either as once, few or many, or as a class for expanded clones.

TRBV11-2	-	TRBJ1-4	-	CASSTPRGIEKLFF	TGTGCCAGCAGCACCCCAAGAGGCATTGAAAAACTGTTTTTT
TRBV21-1	-	TRBJ2-7	-	CASSNAGGPYEQYF	TGTGCCAGCAGCAATGCGGGAGGCCCCTACGAGCAGTACTTC
TRBV30	-	TRBJ2-7	TRBD2	CAWSRVAGSYEQYF	TGTGCCTGGAGTAGGGTAGCGGGCTCCTACGAGCAGTACTTC
TRBV5-6	-	TRBJ1-1	-	CASSLARGARDTEAFF	TGTGCCAGCAGCTTGGCCCGGGGGGCGCGGGACACTGAAGCTTTCTTT
TRBV30	-	TRBJ2-3	-	CAWSAFGGHRDTQYF	TGTGCCTGGAGTGCATTCGGGGGGCATAGAGATACGCAGTATTTT
TRBV10-3	-	TRBJ2-2	TRBD2	CAISDLNLAGGDTGELFF	TGTGCCATCAGTGACCTTAATCTAGCGGGAGGGGATACCGGGGAGCTGTTTTTT
TRBV14	-	TRBJ2-7	-	CASSRGGAYEQYF	TGTGCCAGCAGCCGAGGCGGAGCCTACGAGCAGTACTTC
TRBV10-1	-	TRBJ1-2	-	CASSGSGGYGYTF	TGCGCCAGCAGTGGGTCGGGGGGCTATGGCTACACCTTC
TRBV5-4	-	TRBJ1-1	TRBD1	CASSLNRQGTEAFF	TGTGCCAGCAGCTTGAATCGACAGGGAACTGAAGCTTTCTTT
TRBV15	-	TRBJ2-2	-	CATSRAGATGELFF	TGTGCCACCAGCAGAGCCGGAGCAACCGGGGAGCTGTTTTTT
TRBV27	-	TRBJ2-3	-	CASSPLGGGTDTQYF	TGTGCCAGCAGTCCGCTAGGCGGCGGAACAGATACGCAGTATTTT
TRBV11-2	-	TRBJ2-2	-	CASSILYTGELFF	TGTGCCAGCAGCATTCTCTACACCGGGGAGCTGTTTTTT
TRBV4-1	-	TRBJ2-3	TRBD1	CASSQGGGTGATDTQYF	TGCGCCAGCAGCCAAGGGGGTGGGACAGGAGCCACAGATACGCAGTATTTT
TRBV27	-	TRBJ2-1	TRBD2	CASGLGGSGGYNEQFF	TGTGCCAGCGGTTTGGGGGGAAGCGGGGGGTACAATGAGCAGTTCTTC
TRBV30	-	TRBJ2-6	-	CAWSVLRNPDFSGANVLTF	TGTGCCTGGAGTGTACTTCGCAATCCCGACTTCTCTGGGGCCAACGTCCTGACTTTC
TRBV29-1	few	TRBJ2-1	-	CSVEDEQFF	TGCAGCGTGGAGGATGAGCAGTTCTTC